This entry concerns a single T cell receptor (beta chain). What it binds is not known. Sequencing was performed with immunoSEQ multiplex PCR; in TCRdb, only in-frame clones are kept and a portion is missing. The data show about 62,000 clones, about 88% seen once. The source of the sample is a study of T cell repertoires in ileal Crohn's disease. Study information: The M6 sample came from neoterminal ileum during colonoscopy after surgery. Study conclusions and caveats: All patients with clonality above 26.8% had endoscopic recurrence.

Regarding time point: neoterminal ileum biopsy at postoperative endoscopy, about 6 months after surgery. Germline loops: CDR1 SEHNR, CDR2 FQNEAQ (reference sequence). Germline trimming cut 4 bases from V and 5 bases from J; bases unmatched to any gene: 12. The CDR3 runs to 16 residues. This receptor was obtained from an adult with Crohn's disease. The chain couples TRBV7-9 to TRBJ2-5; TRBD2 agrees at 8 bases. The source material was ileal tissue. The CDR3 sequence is CASSWDLAGNGETQYF. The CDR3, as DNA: TGTGCCAGCAGCTGGGACCTAGCGGGTAACGGTGAGACCCAGTACTTC.